A selection of T cell receptor beta chains follows, all from one sample in a study of blood T cell repertoires in COVID-19. Produced via immunoSEQ multiplex PCR; TCRdb's table is partial and in-frame only. The data contain about 440,000 clones, around 88% of them seen just once; the ten biggest clones take up about 4.3%. The specimen sequenced was peripheral blood. These TCRs come from a woman in her 30s with acute or convalescent COVID-19. CDR3s include the opening cysteine and the closing phenylalanine or tryptophan.

v_call	j_call	cdr3_aa
TRBV5-1	TRBJ2-5	CASSLGLAGGETQYF
TRBV19	TRBJ2-1	CASSMDWSVNEQFF
TRBV5-1	TRBJ2-5	CASSLDPSGTGETQYF
TRBV10-1	TRBJ2-1	CASSESPRRLGSEQFF
TRBV4-2	TRBJ1-6	CASSQDGGSNSPLHF
TRBV9	TRBJ1-3	CASSVARQGVGNTIYF
TRBV4-2	TRBJ1-2	CASSHRGSYGYTF
TRBV9	TRBJ1-1	CASSAGQLNTEAFF
TRBV25-1	TRBJ2-1	CASSEDWAGQGGLEQFF
TRBV6-5	TRBJ2-7	CASRYRDPYEQYF
TRBV6-5	TRBJ2-4	CASSPGQGGENIQYF
TRBV20-1	TRBJ2-5	CSLAQETQYF
TRBV7-9	TRBJ1-5	CASSSIRDKNQPQHF
TRBV5-1	TRBJ2-1	CASSLAGVTRNEQFF
TRBV29-1	TRBJ1-1	CSVRVTGYTEAFF
TRBV5-4	TRBJ2-5	CASSRTDGETQYF
TRBV24-1	TRBJ1-2	CATSDSGNVGTVHGYTF
TRBV27	TRBJ2-7	CASSFTRDYEQYF
TRBV11-2	TRBJ2-7	CASSLGGPEQYF
TRBV5-4	TRBJ1-2	CASSLSTLGADGYTF
TRBV5-4	TRBJ1-2	CASSLEGGGGYGYTF
TRBV29-1	TRBJ1-2	CSVETGNYGYTF
TRBV9	TRBJ2-1	CASSGEGTGTYNEQFF
TRBV24-1	TRBJ1-6	CATSDQGVAGKGVSPLHF
TRBV28	TRBJ1-5	CASKVRGSGNQPQHF
TRBV28	TRBJ1-1	CASTGGRWEAFF
TRBV14	TRBJ2-5	CASSRTGVNMFGETQYF
TRBV5-1	TRBJ2-1	CASSLTQGLGNEQFF
TRBV5-1	TRBJ2-3	CASSLGGVRYTQYF
TRBV4-1	TRBJ1-2	CASSQVGQGNYGYTF
TRBV15	TRBJ2-2	CATSRNKRYTGELFF
TRBV5-5	TRBJ2-3	CASSLGLVTDTQYF
TRBV5-5	TRBJ1-6	CASSLAGTGGPPLHF
TRBV30	TRBJ2-1	CAWSTPPGTVSSYNEQFF
TRBV5-4	TRBJ2-2	CASSDVSSRNTGELFF
TRBV7-9	TRBJ2-5	CASSLGSTGREETQYF